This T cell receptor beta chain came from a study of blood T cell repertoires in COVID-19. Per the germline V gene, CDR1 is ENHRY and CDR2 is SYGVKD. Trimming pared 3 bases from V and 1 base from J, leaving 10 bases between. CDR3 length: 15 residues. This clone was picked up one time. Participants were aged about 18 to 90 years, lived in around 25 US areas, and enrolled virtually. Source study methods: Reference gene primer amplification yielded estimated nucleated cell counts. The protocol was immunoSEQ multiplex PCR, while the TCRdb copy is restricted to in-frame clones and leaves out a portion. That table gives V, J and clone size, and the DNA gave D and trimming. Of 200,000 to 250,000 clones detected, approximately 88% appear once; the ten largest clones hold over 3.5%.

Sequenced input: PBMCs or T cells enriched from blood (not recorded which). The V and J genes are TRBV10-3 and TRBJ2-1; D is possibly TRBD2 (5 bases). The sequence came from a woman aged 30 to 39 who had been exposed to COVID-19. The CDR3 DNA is TGTGCCATCAGTGAAGTGCGGGCTTCCTACAATGAGCAGTTCTTC. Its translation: CAISEVRASYNEQFF.